One and the same sample provided the 27 T cell receptor beta chains below, sequenced in a study of blood T cell repertoires in COVID-19. This table comes from immunoSEQ multiplex PCR, and its TCRdb copy is limited to in-frame clones, with some not included. Found here are 250,000 to 350,000 clones, 85% to 90% of them singletons; the top ten hold 5.5% to 8%. Specimen: peripheral blood. The receptors derive from a woman between 45 and 60 years old with COVID-19, enrolled during active disease.

The rearrangement uses TRBV19 and TRBJ1-3; perhaps TRBD1 as D (6 bases). Germline CDR1 LNHDA, CDR2 SQIVND (reference sequence). The V and J ends lost 6 bases and 0 bases respectively, with 12 bases between them. The CDR3 extends over 15 amino acids. CDR3 nucleotide sequence: TGTGCCAGTAGCCCGGACAGCCGCTCTGGAAACACCATATATTTT. This translates into CASSPDSRSGNTIYF.

The rearrangement uses TRBV12-5 and TRBJ1-3, with TRBD1 matching 8 bases. Germline loops: CDR1 LGHNT, CDR2 FRNRAP. V was clipped by 5 bases and J by 2 bases; unmatched bases: 11. The CDR3 contains 17 residues. Here the CDR3 reads CASGPPWTGWTGNTIYF. The DNA for the CDR3 is TGTGCTAGTGGTCCTCCCTGGACAGGGTGGACTGGAAACACCATATATTTT.

The CDR3 here is CASSLRTSVIEQYF. CDR3 bases: TGTGCCAGCAGCCTAAGGACATCCGTAATCGAGCAGTACTTC. The chain is built from TRBV11-3 and TRBJ2-7, with D possibly being TRBD1 (5 bases). The germline V gene encodes CDR1 SGHNT and CDR2 YENEEA. The CDR3 runs to 14 residues. V was pared by 5 bases and J by 6 bases, with 17 bases between.

This chain uses TRBV6-5 with TRBJ2-7; 7 nucleotides line up with TRBD1. This CDR3 has 14 residues. The V segment lost 6 bases and the J segment 0 bases; nucleotides outside the gene matches: 5. Germline CDR1 reads MNHEY; CDR2 reads SVGAGI. DNA of the CDR3: TGTGCCAGCAGGTCGGACAGGACCTCCTACGAGCAGTACTTC. Protein product: CASRSDRTSYEQYF.

The chain recombines TRBV12-5 with TRBJ2-7; 11 positions match TRBD2. The V segment lost 6 bases and the J segment 5 bases; nucleotides outside the gene matches: 9. The CDR3 runs 15 residues. The germline V gene encodes CDR1 LGHNT and CDR2 FRNRAP. CDR3 region: CASGLSLAGVDEQYF. The CDR3 bases are TGTGCTAGTGGCCTATCACTAGCGGGAGTCGACGAGCAGTACTTC.

The CDR3 sequence is CASSLRTPPGEQYF. The CDR3 DNA is TGCGCCAGCAGCCTGCGGACTCCTCCGGGGGAGCAGTACTTC. V is TRBV4-1 and J is TRBJ2-7; possible D gene TRBD2, 5 bases. This CDR3 spans 14 amino acids. V dropped 4 bases and J dropped 7 bases, with 17 bases sitting between them. Per the germline V gene, CDR1 is MGHRA and CDR2 is YSYEKL.

The rearrangement links TRBV19 to TRBJ1-5; D unresolved. Germline V gene sequence: CDR1 LNHDA, CDR2 SQIVND (reference sequence). The CDR3 covers 15 residues. Deletions cut 2 bases from V and 6 bases from J, with 14 bases between. CDR3 nucleotides: TGTGCCAGTAGTATAAGGGCCCCTCGGGGTCAGCCCCAGCATTTT. As protein: CASSIRAPRGQPQHF.

This clone was detected once. V is TRBV18 and J is TRBJ2-2; 9 bases match TRBD2. J gave up 5 bases and V 3 bases, and 4 bases lay outside the gene matches. The germline gives CDR1 KGHSH, CDR2 LQKENI. The CDR3 has 15 amino acids. The CDR3 DNA reads as TGTGCCAGCTCACCGGGAAGCGGGAGGACCGGGGAGCTGTTTTTT. This codes for CASSPGSGRTGELFF. Full variable domain (rest looked up from reference TRBV18 and TRBJ2-2): NAGVMQNPRHLVRRRGQEARLRCSPMKGHSHVYWYRQLPEEGLKFMVYLQKENIIDESGMPKERFSAEFPKEGPSILRIQQVVRGDSAAYFCASSPGSGRTGELFFGEGSRLTVL.

The rearrangement joins TRBV24-1 to TRBJ2-2; D is perhaps TRBD1 (7 bases). V shed 6 bases and J shed 4 bases, with 17 bases lying between them. Germline CDR1 KGHDR, CDR2 SFDVKD. The CDR3 length is 16 residues. CDR3 coding DNA: TGTGCCACCAGTCCCCCGGGCCAGGGGGGCACCGGGGAGCTGTTTTTT. Amino acids: CATSPPGQGGTGELFF.

The chain recombines TRBV7-2 with TRBJ2-5, with 7 bases that match TRBD2. Germline lookup yields CDR1 SGHTA and CDR2 FQGNSA. The CDR3 has 14 amino acids. With V trimmed by 6 bases and J by 2 bases, 6 bases remained unmatched. The CDR3 loop reads CASSPGGGQETQYF. Here the CDR3 DNA reads TGTGCCAGCAGTCCGGGGGGAGGTCAAGAGACCCAGTACTTC. The full variable domain, its missing parts supplied by reference TRBV7-2 and TRBJ2-5, is GAGVSQSPSNKVTEKGKDVELRCDPISGHTALYWYRQSLGQGLEFLIYFQGNSAPDKSGLPSDRFSAERTGGSVSTLTIQRTQQEDSAVYLCASSPGGGQETQYFGPGTRLLVL.

V and J are TRBV3-1 (or the pseudogene TRBV3-2) and TRBJ2-7; TRBD1 matches 9 bases. Germline V lookup: CDR1 LGHDT, CDR2 YNNKEL (reference sequence). The CDR3 is 16 residues long. With 1 base clipped from V and 6 bases from J, the junction kept 10 bases outside the gene matches. CDR3 protein: CASSQVVPQGAGEQYF. The DNA of the CDR3 is TGTGCCAGCAGCCAAGTAGTCCCACAGGGGGCCGGCGAGCAGTACTTC.

This clone has just a few counts. V gene TRBV27 combines with J gene TRBJ2-2; 11 bases are a match to TRBD2. In germline, CDR1 is MNHEY, CDR2 SMNVEV (reference sequence). With V trimmed by 4 bases and J by 2 bases, 6 bases remained unmatched. This CDR3 has 17 amino acids. In DNA, the CDR3 is TGTGCCAGCAGTTACGGCGGGACTAGCGGTAACACCGGGGAGCTGTTTTTT. This encodes CASSYGGTSGNTGELFF.

The rearrangement links TRBV6-5 to TRBJ2-2; D gene ambiguous. The CDR3 spans 14 residues. Germline V lookup: CDR1 MNHEY, CDR2 SVGAGI. Trimming stripped 10 bases from V and 1 base from J, with 13 bases between. For the CDR3, the DNA is TGTGCCACTCCACTACTAATGAACACCGGGGAGCTGTTTTTT. It yields the protein CATPLLMNTGELFF.

The chain employs TRBV4-1 and TRBJ2-7, with TRBD1 matching over 9 bases. The CDR3 spans 16 residues. Trimming took 2 bases from V and 3 from J; bases not matched to a gene: 8. The germline V gene has CDR1 MGHRA and CDR2 YSYEKL. The CDR3 nucleotides read TGCGCCAGCAGCCAATCGGAAGGGACAGGGTTCTACGAGCAGTACTTC. It translates to CASSQSEGTGFYEQYF.

The chain employs TRBV6-7 and TRBJ2-2; TRBD1 agrees at 8 bases. TRBV6-7 is designated an ORF whose function remains uncertain. This CDR3 is 14 amino acids long. J gave up 7 bases and V 8 bases, and 9 bases lay outside the gene matches. CDR3 DNA: TGTGCCAGCCACCCGCAGGGGGCGAACGGGGAGCTGTTTTTT. Residues: CASHPQGANGELFF.

The rearrangement joins TRBV14 to TRBJ2-1; D not resolved. Trimming cost V 4 bases and J 4 bases, with 5 bases left between them. There are 12 residues in the CDR3. Per germline, CDR1 SGHDN and CDR2 FVKESK. CDR3 amino acids: CASSPHYNEQFF. CDR3 sequence (DNA): TGTGCCAGCAGCCCCCATTACAATGAGCAGTTCTTC. The full variable domain, in which reference TRBV14 and TRBJ2-1 provide the parts outside the CDR3, is EAGVTQFPSHSVIEKGQTVTLRCDPISGHDNLYWYRRVMGKEIKFLLHFVKESKQDESGMPNNRFLAERTGGTYSTLKVQPAELEDSGVYFCASSPHYNEQFFGPGTRLTVL.

The chain's CDR3 is CASSLGSIDTQYF. CDR3 bases: TGTGCCAGCAGCCTTGGTTCTATAGATACGCAGTATTTT. The gene calls are TRBV12-3 or TRBV12-4 and TRBJ2-3; no clear D gene. This CDR3 spans 13 amino acids. Trimming removed 6 bases from V and 5 bases from J, with 12 bases in between.

Notes on this clone: At one of its ends the junction is not consistent with the germline gene, which may arise from a read error. V usage is TRBV29-1 and J usage is TRBJ2-2; D gene uncertain. CDR3 length: 15 residues. Germline V lookup: CDR1 SQVTM, CDR2 ANQGSEA. The CDR3 DNA follows: TGCAGCGTTGAATCGTCAGGTACGAACGCCGGGGAGCTGTTTTTT. It translates to CSVESSGTNAGELFF.

The J gene is TRBJ1-3, the V gene TRBV6-5; D remains ambiguous. This CDR3 has 14 amino acids. With 0 bases removed from V and 2 bases from J, the gap between germline ends came to 5 bases. Germline V gene sequence: CDR1 MNHEY, CDR2 SVGAGI. The DNA for the CDR3 is TGTGCCAGCAGTTACTCTTTAACTGGAAACACCATATATTTT. The encoded protein is CASSYSLTGNTIYF.

V and J are TRBV28 and TRBJ1-5; no definite D call. The germline CDR1 and CDR2 sequences are MDHEN and SYDVKM. V gave up 2 bases and J gave up 8 bases, with 19 bases separating them. The CDR3 is made up of 16 amino acids. The CDR3 nucleotides are TGTGCCAGCAGTTTACCCCTAGAAGAATCTATAAAGCCCCAGCATTTT. It yields the protein CASSLPLEESIKPQHF.

The chain links TRBV5-4 to TRBJ1-3, with D possibly matching TRBD1 (5 bases). CDR3 length: 15 residues. Trimming pared 5 bases from V and 0 bases from J, leaving 12 bases between. Germline V gene data show CDR1 as SGHNT and CDR2 as YYREEE (reference sequence). This chain's CDR3 is CASRLGLDSGNTIYF. The CDR3, as DNA: TGTGCCAGCAGACTGGGACTGGACTCTGGAAACACCATATATTTT.

The chain carries TRBV7-9 and TRBJ2-7; D perhaps matches TRBD1 (5 bases). The CDR3 loop spans 14 amino acids. Germline V gene sequence: CDR1 SEHNR, CDR2 FQNEAQ (reference sequence). Trimming removed 5 bases from V and 3 bases from J, with 14 bases in between. CDR3 protein: CASSPSPQGYEQYF. CDR3 DNA: TGTGCCAGCAGCCCATCCCCCCAGGGCTACGAGCAGTACTTC.

This chain links TRBV2 with TRBJ2-7, with no clear D. This CDR3 is built from 10 residues. Germline V CDR1 and CDR2: SNHLY, FYNNEI. Trimming left V 4 bases short and J 7 bases short, with 5 bases between. The CDR3 loop is CASSVEEQYF. The CDR3 region has the DNA TGTGCCAGCAGTGTCGAGGAGCAGTACTTC.

The chain combines TRBV4-3 with TRBJ1-2; TRBD1 matches 8 bases. Trimming took 0 bases from V and 10 from J; bases not matched to a gene: 10. The germline V gene has CDR1 LGHNA and CDR2 YSLEER. This CDR3 spans 15 amino acids. CDR3 coding DNA: TGCGCCAGCAGCCAAGATTGGAGCGACAGGGGAATCTACACCTTC. Translation gives CASSQDWSDRGIYTF.

The chain links TRBV25-1 to TRBJ1-2; TRBD1 matches at 7 bases. The CDR3 is 13 residues long. Germline V gene data show CDR1 as MGHDK and CDR2 as SYGVNS. V lost 4 bases and J lost 4; bases outside the gene matches: 3. The CDR3 loop is CASSVGQLYGYTF. The CDR3 nucleotides are TGTGCCAGCAGTGTGGGACAGCTCTATGGCTACACCTTC.

This clone was counted between two and nine times. The rearrangement joins TRBV10-1 to TRBJ2-3; 9 bases map to TRBD1. Germline loops: CDR1 WNHNN, CDR2 SYGVQD (reference sequence). CDR3 length: 13 amino acids. V gave up 8 bases and J gave up 4 bases; unmatched junction bases: 4. The CDR3, as DNA: TGCGCCAGCCGGGACAGGGTCGCAGATACGCAGTATTTT. Residues: CASRDRVADTQYF.

V gene TRBV9 combines with J gene TRBJ2-7; 7 nucleotides match TRBD1. Unmatched junction bases numbered 6, after V lost 0 bases and J lost 3 bases. The germline V gene encodes CDR1 SGDLS and CDR2 YYNGEE. The CDR3 has 15 residues. The CDR3 spells CASSVGDSGVYEQYF. DNA for the CDR3: TGTGCCAGCAGCGTAGGGGACAGTGGCGTCTACGAGCAGTACTTC.